This TCR beta chain came from a study of blood T cell repertoires in COVID-19. CDR1 is KGHSH and CDR2 is LQKENI in the germline V gene. With V trimmed by 3 bases and J by 2 bases, 6 bases remained unmatched. The CDR3 covers 16 residues. Some clones are missing from TCRdb's copy, which holds only in-frame ones; the method was immunoSEQ multiplex PCR. The profile shows under 150,000 clones, less than 90% of them singletons. Specimen: PBMCs or T cells enriched from blood (not recorded which). This chain links TRBV18 with TRBJ2-3; 9 bases are a match to TRBD2. This sequence originates from a woman aged 45-59 years who had recovered from COVID-19. CDR3 in DNA: TGTGCCAGCTCACCGCGGGCTAGCGGGATCACAGATACGCAGTATTTT. It is translated as CASSPRASGITDTQYF.